Described below is a single TCR beta chain sequence and its context. This entry comes from a study of blood T cell repertoires in COVID-19. The length of the CDR3 is 16 residues. With V trimmed by 6 bases and J by 8 bases, 16 bases remained unmatched. CDR1 LNHDA and CDR2 SQIVND come from the germline V gene (reference sequence). Generated by immunoSEQ multiplex PCR, the TCRdb table keeps only in-frame clones and is missing some. The repertoire consists of around 120,000 clones, with about 78% occurring once and the leading ten covering 2% to 2.5%. Source material: peripheral blood. This chain connects TRBV19 to TRBJ1-2; 9 nucleotides align to TRBD1. This TCR was recovered from a man between 65 and 85 years old with acute or convalescent COVID-19. CDR3: CASSLLGTGTSYGYTF. The CDR3 DNA follows: TGTGCCAGTAGCCTCCTAGGGACAGGGACTTCTTACGGCTACACCTTC. Complete variable domain (other parts from reference TRBV19 and TRBJ1-2): DGGITQSPKYLFRKEGQNVTLSCEQNLNHDAMYWYRQDPGQGLRLIYYSQIVNDFQKGDIAEGYSVSREKKESFPLTVTSAQKNPTAFYLCASSLLGTGTSYGYTFGSGTRLTVV.